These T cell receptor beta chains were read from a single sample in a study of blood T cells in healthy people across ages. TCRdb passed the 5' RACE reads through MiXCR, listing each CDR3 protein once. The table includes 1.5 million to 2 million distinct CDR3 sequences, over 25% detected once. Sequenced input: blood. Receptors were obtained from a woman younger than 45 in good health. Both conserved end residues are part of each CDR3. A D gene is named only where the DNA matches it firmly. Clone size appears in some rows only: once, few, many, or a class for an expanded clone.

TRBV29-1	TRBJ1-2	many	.	CSVEGVGGYTF
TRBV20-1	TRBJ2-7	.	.	CSAGDGITPYEQYF
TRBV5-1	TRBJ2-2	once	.	CASSSERKHGELFF
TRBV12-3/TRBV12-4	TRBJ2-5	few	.	CASSPGRKETQYF
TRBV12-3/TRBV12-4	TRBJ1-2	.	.	CASSTRQAEIYGYTF
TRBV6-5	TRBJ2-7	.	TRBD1	CASSSHPGQGRYEQYF
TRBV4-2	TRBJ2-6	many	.	CASSQETGANVLTF
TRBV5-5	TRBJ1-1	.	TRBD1	CASSGDRDTEAFF
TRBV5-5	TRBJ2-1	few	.	CASSLELRAQGEQFF
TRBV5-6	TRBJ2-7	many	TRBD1	CASSWGTAKPTYEQYF
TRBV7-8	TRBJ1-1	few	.	CASSSGAGTVNTEAFF
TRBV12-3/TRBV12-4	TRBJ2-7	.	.	CARRTAYYEQYF
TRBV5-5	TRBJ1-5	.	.	CASSLSAAGPQHF
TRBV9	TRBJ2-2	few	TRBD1	CASSPSQGVLKGTGELFF
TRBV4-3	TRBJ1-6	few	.	CASSQEEGGNSPLHF
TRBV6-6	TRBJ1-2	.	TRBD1	CAGSYREQGAMGYTF
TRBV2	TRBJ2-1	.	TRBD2	CASRGTSGVNEQFF
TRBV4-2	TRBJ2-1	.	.	CASSQASGSGEQFF
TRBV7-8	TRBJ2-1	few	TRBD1	CASSLAGTGYQEFF